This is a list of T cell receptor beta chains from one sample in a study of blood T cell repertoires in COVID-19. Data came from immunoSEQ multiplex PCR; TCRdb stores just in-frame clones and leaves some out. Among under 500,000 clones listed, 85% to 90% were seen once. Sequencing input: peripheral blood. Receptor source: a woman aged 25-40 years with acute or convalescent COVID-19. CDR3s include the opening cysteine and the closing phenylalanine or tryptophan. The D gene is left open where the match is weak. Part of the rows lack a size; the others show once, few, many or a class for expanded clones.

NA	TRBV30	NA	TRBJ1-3	TGTGCCTGGAGTGTAGGACTCCCTGGAAACACCATATATTTT	CAWSVGLPGNTIYF
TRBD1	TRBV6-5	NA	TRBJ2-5	TGTGCCAGCAGTATTAGACAGGGGATGGTTGAGACCCAGTACTTC	CASSIRQGMVETQYF
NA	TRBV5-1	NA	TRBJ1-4	TGCGCCAGCAGTACAGGGACGGCCGGAAAACTGTTTTTT	CASSTGTAGKLFF
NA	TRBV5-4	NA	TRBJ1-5	TGTGCCAGCAGCTTGGAACCAGACTATCAGCCCCAGCATTTT	CASSLEPDYQPQHF
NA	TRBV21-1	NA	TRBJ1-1	TGTGCCAGCAGCAAAGGACAGATTACGAACACTGAAGCTTTCTTT	CASSKGQITNTEAFF
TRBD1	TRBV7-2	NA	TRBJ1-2	TGTGCCAGCAGCAGCGGACAGGGGGCGCGAGGCTACACCTTC	CASSSGQGARGYTF
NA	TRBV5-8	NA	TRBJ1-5	TGTGCCAGCAGCTTTTTAACCAGGAACAATCAGCCCCAGCATTTT	CASSFLTRNNQPQHF
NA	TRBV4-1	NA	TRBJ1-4	TGCGCCAGCAGCCAAGATTCTGGCGGGGGGGCGACTAATGAAAAACTGTTTTTT	CASSQDSGGGATNEKLFF
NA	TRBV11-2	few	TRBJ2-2	TGTGCCAGCAGCCTAAACAGGGCTAGTACCGGGGAGCTGTTTTTT	CASSLNRASTGELFF
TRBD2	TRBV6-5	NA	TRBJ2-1	TGTGCCAGCAGTTACCGGGCTAGCGGGGTTGGTGAGCAGTTCTTC	CASSYRASGVGEQFF
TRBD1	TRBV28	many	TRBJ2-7	TGTGCCAGCAGTTTAAGAGGGGGCCTGAGCTCCTACGAGCAGTACTTC	CASSLRGGLSSYEQYF
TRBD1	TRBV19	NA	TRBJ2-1	TGTGCCAGCGACCCGGGACAGGGCTACAATGAGCAGTTCTTC	CASDPGQGYNEQFF
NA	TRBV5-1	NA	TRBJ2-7	TGCGCCAGCAGCGGAGGGGGCGACGGCTACGAGCAGTACTTC	CASSGGGDGYEQYF
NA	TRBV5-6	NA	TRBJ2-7	TGTGCCAGCAGCTTGGGCTTCGGTCGGGACGAGCAGTACTTC	CASSLGFGRDEQYF
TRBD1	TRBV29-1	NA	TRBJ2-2	TGCAGCGGGGGGACAGGAAACACCGGGGAGCTGTTTTTT	CSGGTGNTGELFF
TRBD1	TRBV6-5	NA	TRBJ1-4	TGTGCCAGCAGTTACACCACAGGGGGGAGGAAAAAACTGTTTTTT	CASSYTTGGRKKLFF
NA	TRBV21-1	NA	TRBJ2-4	TGTGCCAGCAGCCCGGGACAGGGGGTTTCTACTTTAGCCAAAAACATTCAGTACTTC	CASSPGQGVSTLAKNIQYF
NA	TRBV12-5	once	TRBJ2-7	TGTGCTAGTGGAGTCAACAGGGTGGGGTACTACGAGCAGTACTTC	CASGVNRVGYYEQYF
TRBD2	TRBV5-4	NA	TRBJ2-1	TGTGCCAGCAGCTTGGGAGGTCTAGCGGGGGGGGCGATACTTGAGCAGTTCTTC	CASSLGGLAGGAILEQFF
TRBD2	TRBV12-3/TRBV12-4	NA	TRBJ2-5	TGTGCCAGCACCCCGGGGGGGCAAGAGACCCAGTACTTC	CASTPGGQETQYF
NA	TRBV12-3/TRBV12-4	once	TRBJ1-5	TGTGCCAGCAGTTTAGGAGTACAGCCCCAGCATTTT	CASSLGVQPQHF
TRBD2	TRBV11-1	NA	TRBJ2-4	TGTGCCAGCAGCGCGGGGGGGGACATTCAGTACTTC	CASSAGGDIQYF
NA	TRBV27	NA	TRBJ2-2	TGTGCCAGCAGGGGGGGGAACACCGGGGAGCTGTTTTTT	CASRGGNTGELFF
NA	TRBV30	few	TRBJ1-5	TGTGCCTGGAGTGTAGGGACACGCAATCAGCCCCAGCATTTT	CAWSVGTRNQPQHF
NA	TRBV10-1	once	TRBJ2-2	TGCGCCAGCAGTCAAAATCCAGGGTCGGACACCGGGGAGCTGTTTTTT	CASSQNPGSDTGELFF
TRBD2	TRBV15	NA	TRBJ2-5	TGTGCCACCAGCCGAACTAGCGGGGGGGCCGGTGAGACCCAGTACTTC	CATSRTSGGAGETQYF
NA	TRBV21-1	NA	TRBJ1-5	TGTGCCAGCAGCAAAGATACCCTCGGGACTGCGCAGCCCCAGCATTTT	CASSKDTLGTAQPQHF
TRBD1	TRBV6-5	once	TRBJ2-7	TGTGCCAGCAGGAAATCCGGGACAGGCCTCTACGAGCAGTACTTC	CASRKSGTGLYEQYF
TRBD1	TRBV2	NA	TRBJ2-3	TGTGCCAGCAGCCCGGACAGGGAGGATACGCAGTATTTT	CASSPDREDTQYF
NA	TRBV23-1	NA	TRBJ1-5	TGCGCCAGCAGTCATGTTGGAGGTGTCGTACTAGGGAATCAGCCCCAGCATTTT	CASSHVGGVVLGNQPQHF
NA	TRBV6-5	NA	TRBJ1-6	TGTGCCAGCAGAACATCCTATAATTCACCCCTCCACTTT	CASRTSYNSPLHF
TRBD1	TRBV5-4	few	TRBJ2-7	TGTGCCAGCAGCCGATGGACAGGCCTTGGGGGAGAGCAGTACTTC	CASSRWTGLGGEQYF
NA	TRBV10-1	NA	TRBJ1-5	TGCGCCAGCGGTTTCCGGGGGGATCAGCCCCAGCATTTT	CASGFRGDQPQHF
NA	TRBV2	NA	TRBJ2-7	TGTGCCAGCAGTGAAACCGGGTTCGACGAGCAGTACTTC	CASSETGFDEQYF
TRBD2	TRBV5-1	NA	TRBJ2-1	TGCGCCAGCAGCTTGGTGGTAGCGGGGAACTCCTACAATGAGCAGTTCTTC	CASSLVVAGNSYNEQFF
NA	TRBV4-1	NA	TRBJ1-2	TGCGCCAGCAGCCAAGATTACACAGCCCGTGGCTACACCTTC	CASSQDYTARGYTF
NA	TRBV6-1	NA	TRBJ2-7	TGTGCCAGCAGTGAGGGTCCGGGGAGTGCCTACGAGCAGTACTTC	CASSEGPGSAYEQYF
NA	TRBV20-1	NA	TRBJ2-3	TGCAGTGCTAGTCCCATGGTGGGAGAGGCAGATACGCAGTATTTT	CSASPMVGEADTQYF
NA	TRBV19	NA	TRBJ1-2	TGTGCCACCCAAAACAGGGAGAGAAACTATGGCTACACCTTC	CATQNRERNYGYTF
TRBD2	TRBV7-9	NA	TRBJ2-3	TGTGCCAGCAGCTTCGGGGGGGCCACAGATACGCAGTATTTT	CASSFGGATDTQYF
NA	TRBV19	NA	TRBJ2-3	TGTGCCAGTAGTGCTACCTCGGGACACTACACAGATACGCAGTATTTT	CASSATSGHYTDTQYF
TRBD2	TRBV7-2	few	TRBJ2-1	TGTGCCAGCAGCGTAGTAGCGGGCAGCTCCTACAATGAGCAGTTCTTC	CASSVVAGSSYNEQFF
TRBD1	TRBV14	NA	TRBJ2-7	TGTGCCAGCAGCCAAGTCGGGACAGGGAACTACGAGCAGTACTTC	CASSQVGTGNYEQYF
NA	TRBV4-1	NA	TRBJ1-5	TGCGCCAGCAGCCAGTATACGCTTCCCTCCCGGTTTGATCAGCCCCAGCATTTT	CASSQYTLPSRFDQPQHF
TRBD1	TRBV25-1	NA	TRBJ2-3	TGTGCCAGCCGAGGGACAGGGGGCGGCGATACGCAGTATTTT	CASRGTGGGDTQYF
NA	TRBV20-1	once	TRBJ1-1	TGCAGTGCTAGGGACCTTAGCGTAGCTTTCTTT	CSARDLSVAFF
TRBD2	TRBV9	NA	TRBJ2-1	TGTGCCAGCAGCTCTCAGCGGGGGGGCCACTATGAGCAGTTCTTC	CASSSQRGGHYEQFF
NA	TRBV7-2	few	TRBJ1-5	TGTGCCAGCAGCTTAGTATCGGATCAGCCCCAGCATTTT	CASSLVSDQPQHF
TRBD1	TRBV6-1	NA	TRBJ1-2	TGTGCCAGCAGTGACGGACAGGGGGCCGGGGGCTACACCTTC	CASSDGQGAGGYTF
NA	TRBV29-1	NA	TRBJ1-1	TGCAGCGTTGAAGTAGATTCCGGCACTGAAGCTTTCTTT	CSVEVDSGTEAFF
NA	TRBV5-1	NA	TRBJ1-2	TGCGCCAGCAGCTTGGGGCACCCTTATGGCTACACCTTC	CASSLGHPYGYTF
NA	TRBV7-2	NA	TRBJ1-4	TGTGCCAGCAGCTTTAGAGCAACCCAAAATGAAAAACTGTTTTTT	CASSFRATQNEKLFF
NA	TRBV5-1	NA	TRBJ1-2	TGCGCCAGCAGCCTAGACTATGGCTACACCTTC	CASSLDYGYTF
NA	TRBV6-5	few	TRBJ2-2	TGTGCCAGCAGAACAGTCAACGGGGAGCTGTTTTTT	CASRTVNGELFF
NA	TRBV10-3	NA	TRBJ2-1	TGTGCCATCAGTGAGATGGGGGGGGCGTTGAATGAGCAGTTCTTC	CAISEMGGALNEQFF